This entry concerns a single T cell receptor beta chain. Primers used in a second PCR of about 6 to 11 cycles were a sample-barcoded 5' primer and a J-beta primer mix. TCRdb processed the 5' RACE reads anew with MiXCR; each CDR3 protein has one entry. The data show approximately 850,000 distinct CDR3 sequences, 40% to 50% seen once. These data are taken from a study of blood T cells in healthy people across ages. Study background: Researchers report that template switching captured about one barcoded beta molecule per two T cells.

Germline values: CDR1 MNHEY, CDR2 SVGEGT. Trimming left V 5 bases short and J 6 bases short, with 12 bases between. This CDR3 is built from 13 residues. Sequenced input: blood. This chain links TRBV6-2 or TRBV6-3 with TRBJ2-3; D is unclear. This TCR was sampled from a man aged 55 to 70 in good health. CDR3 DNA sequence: TGTGCCAGCAGTCGAGACCGGCTGGATACGCAGTATTTT. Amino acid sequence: CASSRDRLDTQYF.